The clone carrying this T cell receptor beta chain is a singleton in its sample. This entry belongs to a study of glioma-infiltrating T cells. Using RNA template, CDR3s of TCR alpha and beta were amplified with iRepertoire arm-PCR. TCRdb ran MiXCR on the multiplex PCR reads and lists one entry per CDR3 protein. The table lists a few hundred thousand distinct CDR3 sequences, approximately 42% of them singletons, with about 12% in the top ten. This TCR was sampled from a human donor with low-grade glioma or glioblastoma, undergoing nonglioma brain surgery, or in good health (not recorded which). Specimen: glioma tissue, nonneoplastic brain tissue, or PBMCs (not recorded which).

CDR3 loop: CASSDGAGWGETQYF. The CDR3 region has the DNA TGTGCCAGCAGTGATGGCGCTGGATGGGGGGAGACCCAGTACTTC. The J gene is TRBJ2-5, the V gene TRBV25-1; D is tentatively TRBD1 or TRBD2 (5 bases each). The V gene's germline CDR1 is MGHDK and CDR2 SYGVNS. Between the trimmed V and J ends, which lost 3 bases and 5 bases, there was a span of 16 bases. The CDR3 extends over 15 amino acids.